A single sample is the source of the 32 T cell receptor beta chains below, sequenced in a study of CD8 T cells in ankylosing spondylitis. These receptors are not linked to any known antigen. The study, taken as a whole, reports: Characteristic of ankylosing spondylitis blood, it appeared, was a TCR beta motif comprising roughly 8 highly homologous variants.

MiXCR, run by TCRdb on the 5' RACE reads, gives a single entry per CDR3 protein. This sample has roughly 470,000 distinct CDR3 sequences, with roughly a quarter found just once. The sequencing input was blood, either unsorted or a sorted T cell fraction (not recorded which). The receptors were gathered from a male donor with ankylosing spondylitis.

The chain couples TRBV25-1 to TRBJ1-6; D unclear. Germline CDR1 is MGHDK and CDR2 is SYGVNS. V lost 4 bases to trimming and J lost 3 bases, with 1 base between them. The CDR3 length is 12 residues. The CDR3 here is CASSGYNSPLHF. The CDR3 DNA sequence: TGTGCCAGCAGTGGCTATAATTCACCCCTCCACTTT.

The J gene is TRBJ1-1, the V gene TRBV11-3; weak D call: TRBD1 (5 bases). The CDR3 is 14 residues long. The V end was cut by 5 bases, the J end by 8 bases, with 18 bases between. Germline CDR1 and CDR2: SGHNT and YENEEA. This CDR3 reads CASSPGTVPGEAFF. DNA for the CDR3: TGTGCCAGCAGCCCGGGGACGGTACCAGGAGAAGCTTTCTTT.

J is TRBJ2-3 and V is TRBV20-1; TRBD2 might be the D (6 bases). V lost 3 bases, J lost 2 bases, and 12 bases lay in between. This CDR3 spans 14 amino acids. Germline V gives CDR1 DFQATT, CDR2 SNEGSKA (reference sequence). CDR3 sequence (DNA): TGCAGTGCTAGGATACTAGCATTCACAGATACGCAGTATTTT. This sequence encodes CSARILAFTDTQYF.

This clonotype appeared a few times. This rearrangement joins TRBV5-1 to TRBJ2-3; D is undetermined. The CDR3 is made up of 17 amino acids. V was shortened by 1 base and J by 2 bases, with 17 bases between the two germline ends. Germline CDR1 and CDR2: SGHRS and YFSETQ. This CDR3 is CASSLTIRMAVTDTQYF. The DNA for the CDR3 is TGCGCCAGCAGCTTGACCATAAGAATGGCGGTCACAGATACGCAGTATTTT.

The CDR3 coding sequence is TGTGCCAGCACCGGGACCTATAGCAATCAGCCCCAGCATTTT. Translation: CASTGTYSNQPQHF. This chain links TRBV5-8 with TRBJ1-5, with D possibly being TRBD1 (5 bases). The germline gives CDR1 SGHTS, CDR2 YDEGEE. The germline V and J ends were trimmed by 6 bases and 0 bases, with 10 bases remaining between them. CDR3 length equals 14 residues.

V usage is TRBV6-1 and J usage is TRBJ2-1, with 9 nucleotides matching TRBD2. Unmatched junction bases numbered 6, after V lost 1 base and J lost 5 bases. Germline V gene sequence: CDR1 MNHNS, CDR2 SASEGT. This CDR3 contains 16 residues. The CDR3, as DNA: TGTGCCAGCAGTGAAGGGGGGCTAGCGGGAAACAATGAGCAGTTCTTC. Protein product: CASSEGGLAGNNEQFF.

The gene calls are TRBV20-1 and TRBJ1-5, with TRBD1 as a possible D gene (5 bases). V was cut by 5 bases and J by 0 bases, with 17 bases left in between. This CDR3 spans 16 amino acids. Germline V gene lookup returns CDR1 DFQATT and CDR2 SNEGSKA (reference sequence). The CDR3 loop reads CSAYNPSGTSNQPQHF. For the CDR3, the DNA is TGCAGTGCTTATAACCCCAGTGGGACTAGCAATCAGCCCCAGCATTTT.

CDR3: CASSPLAGGAYEQYF. For the CDR3, the DNA is TGTGCCAGCAGCCCTCTTGCAGGGGGCGCCTACGAGCAGTACTTC. V is TRBV7-6 and J is TRBJ2-7; 8 bases align to TRBD1. CDR1 and CDR2 (germline): SGHVS, FNYEAQ. V shed 5 bases and J 2 bases; nucleotides not matched to a gene: 8. The CDR3 runs to 15 residues.

The chain carries TRBV20-1 and TRBJ1-5, with D perhaps TRBD1 (5 bases). The CDR3 is 13 residues long. V lost 5 bases, J lost 5 bases, and 13 bases lay in between. Per germline, CDR1 DFQATT and CDR2 SNEGSKA (reference sequence). DNA for the CDR3: TGCAGTGCTGTAAGGGGAGTCGATCAGCCCCAGCATTTT. It yields the protein CSAVRGVDQPQHF.

Written as DNA, the CDR3 is TGCAGTGCTAGAAGGGACTATAGCAATCAGCCCCAGCATTTT. Translation: CSARRDYSNQPQHF. The chain carries TRBV20-1 and TRBJ1-5; D possibly corresponds to TRBD1 (5 bases). V shed 2 bases and J shed 0 bases, with 8 bases lying between them. There are 14 residues in the CDR3. CDR1 DFQATT and CDR2 SNEGSKA come from the germline V gene (reference sequence).

In its sample, this clonotype was seen a few times. The chain uses TRBV5-1 and TRBJ1-2, with 8 bases aligning to TRBD1. CDR1 is SGHRS and CDR2 is YFSETQ in the germline V gene. The CDR3 is 14 residues long. J was trimmed by 8 bases and V by 4 bases; bases with no gene match: 10. CDR3 amino acids: CASSLLGQGGGYTF. CDR3 bases: TGCGCCAGCAGCCTATTAGGACAGGGTGGCGGCTACACCTTC. The full variable domain, its missing parts supplied by reference TRBV5-1 and TRBJ1-2, is KAGVTQTPRYLIKTRGQQVTLSCSPISGHRSVSWYQQTPGQGLQFLFEYFSETQRNKGNFPGRFSGRQFSNSRSEMNVSTLELGDSALYLCASSLLGQGGGYTFGSGTRLTVV.

This chain links TRBV11-2 with TRBJ1-6; weak D call: TRBD1 (5 bases). This CDR3 has 14 residues. Trimming pared 5 bases from V and 10 bases from J, leaving 15 bases between. Germline CDR1 reads SGHAT; CDR2 reads FQNNGV. Here the CDR3 reads CASSTTGLGSPLHF. As DNA, the CDR3 is TGTGCCAGCAGCACCACAGGTTTGGGCTCACCCCTCCACTTT.

The CDR3 is CASSLDGQPTDTQYF. CDR3 bases: TGCGCCAGCAGCTTGGATGGACAGCCAACAGATACGCAGTATTTT. This chain connects TRBV5-1 to TRBJ2-3, with D possibly TRBD1 on 6 matching bases. The ends were cut back, 0 bases at V and 3 bases at J, with 11 bases in the middle. Germline V gene data show CDR1 as SGHRS and CDR2 as YFSETQ. The CDR3 loop spans 15 amino acids.

The J gene is TRBJ1-1, the V gene TRBV15; 12 bases align to TRBD1. Germline CDR1 LNHNV, CDR2 YYDKDF (reference sequence). The length of the CDR3 is 15 residues. Trimming at V came to 5 bases and at J to 0 bases, leaving 1 base not matched to a gene. Here the CDR3 reads CATSWDRGLNTEAFF. CDR3 DNA sequence: TGTGCCACCAGCTGGGACAGGGGGCTGAACACTGAAGCTTTCTTT.

The chain is built from TRBV6-1 and TRBJ1-5; D possibly corresponds to TRBD1 (5 bases). V was trimmed by 2 bases and J by 7 bases, leaving 21 bases between them. Germline CDR1 reads MNHNS; CDR2 reads SASEGT. The CDR3 consists of 17 residues. CDR3 loop: CASSERILLGVGQPQHF. The CDR3 DNA reads as TGTGCCAGCAGTGAAAGGATCTTACTAGGGGTAGGACAGCCCCAGCATTTT.

This clonotype was detected many times. CDR3 nucleotide sequence: TGTGCCAGCAGAGGGAGTTCTGGAAACACCATATATTTT. Translating gives CASRGSSGNTIYF. The rearrangement links TRBV27 to TRBJ1-3; D not resolved. There are 13 residues in the CDR3. The germline V gene has CDR1 MNHEY and CDR2 SMNVEV (reference sequence). Between the trimmed V and J ends, which lost 6 bases and 1 base, there was a span of 7 bases.

The rearrangement joins TRBV3-1 to TRBJ2-7, with TRBD1 as a possible D gene (6 bases). V lost 5 bases and J 4 bases, leaving 12 bases between the germline ends. The V gene's germline CDR1 is LGHDT and CDR2 YNNKEL (reference sequence). CDR3 length equals 13 residues. The CDR3 is CASSYNQGYEQYF. The CDR3 region has the DNA TGTGCCAGCAGCTACAACCAGGGGTACGAGCAGTACTTC.

This clonotype turned up a few times. V usage is TRBV29-1 and J usage is TRBJ2-1; the D is unclear. Trimming pared 3 bases from V and 0 bases from J, leaving 12 bases between. CDR3 size: 15 residues. CDR1 and CDR2 (germline): SQVTM, ANQGSEA. As DNA, the CDR3 is TGCAGCGTTGATCTGAGCGTTGACTCCTACAATGAGCAGTTCTTC. This codes for CSVDLSVDSYNEQFF.

CDR3 loop: CASSVDKQFSGNTIYF. CDR3 nucleotide sequence: TGTGCCAGCAGCGTAGACAAACAATTCTCTGGAAACACCATATATTTT. The chain employs TRBV9 and TRBJ1-3, with D uncertain. Looked up from germline, CDR1 is SGDLS and CDR2 is YYNGEE. The CDR3 loop spans 16 amino acids. V was pared by 0 bases and J by 0 bases, with 10 bases between.

This clonotype was found a few times. This chain joins TRBV20-1 and TRBJ1-4; no firm D call. CDR3 length: 12 residues. Germline V CDR1 and CDR2: DFQATT, SNEGSKA (reference sequence). Trimming shortened V by 6 bases and J by 7 bases, and 12 bases separated the two germline ends. In DNA, the CDR3 is TGCAGTGCGGGATCGGACGGTGAAAAACTGTTTTTT. Translation gives CSAGSDGEKLFF.

V gene TRBV20-1 combines with J gene TRBJ2-2, with TRBD2 identical over 7 bases. Germline CDR1 DFQATT, CDR2 SNEGSKA (reference sequence). This CDR3 has 13 amino acids. V was clipped by 8 bases and J by 6 bases; unmatched bases: 9. The CDR3: CSFWRETAGELFF. DNA for the CDR3: TGCAGTTTCTGGCGGGAGACGGCCGGGGAGCTGTTTTTT.

The chain links TRBV16 to TRBJ1-1; D is uncertain. The germline V gene encodes CDR1 KGHSY and CDR2 FQNENV. V gave up 0 bases and J gave up 4 bases, with 9 bases separating them. This CDR3 is 14 amino acids long. Written as DNA, the CDR3 is TGTGCCAGCAGCCAATCTGGCCGCGGCACTGAAGCTTTCTTT. Its protein product is CASSQSGRGTEAFF.

This clonotype was detected many times. The rearrangement joins TRBV7-7 to TRBJ2-5; D is uncertain. Trimming took off 10 bases at V and 5 bases at J, with 11 bases between the two ends. Germline V gene lookup returns CDR1 SSHAT and CDR2 FNYEAQ (reference sequence). There are 11 residues in the CDR3. The CDR3 region has the DNA TGTGCCATCGACGTCGGGGAGACCCAGTACTTC. It codes for CAIDVGETQYF.

This clonotype was found a few times. The genes are TRBV3-1 and TRBJ2-7, with 8 bases aligning to TRBD2. The germline CDR1 and CDR2 sequences are LGHDT and YNNKEL (reference sequence). V lost 4 bases and J lost 7; bases outside the gene matches: 9. CDR3 length equals 14 residues. The CDR3 region is CASSPGLTGGEQYV. The CDR3 DNA follows: TGTGCCAGCAGCCCTGGACTCACGGGAGGGGAGCAGTACGTC.

This clonotype has just a few counts. This chain uses TRBV5-6 with TRBJ2-2; D is perhaps TRBD2 (6 bases). Per germline, CDR1 SGHDT and CDR2 YYEEEE. With 5 bases removed from V and 1 base from J, the gap between germline ends came to 9 bases. This CDR3 spans 14 amino acids. In nucleotides, the CDR3 is TGTGCCAGCAGGGGCGGGATGAACACCGGGGAGCTGTTTTTT. Amino acids: CASRGGMNTGELFF.

This chain joins TRBV7-9 and TRBJ1-4; no clear D gene. Germline CDR1 SEHNR, CDR2 FQNEAQ (reference sequence). V was pared by 8 bases and J by 8 bases, with 6 bases between. The CDR3 sequence is 10 residues long. CDR3 DNA: TGTGCCAGCGGCGGGGAAAAACTGTTTTTT. It specifies CASGGEKLFF. Looking up the rest from reference TRBV7-9 and TRBJ1-4 gives the full variable domain: DTGVSQNPRHKITKRGQNVTFRCDPISEHNRLYWYRQTLGQGPEFLTYFQNEAQLEKSRLLSDRFSAERPKGSFSTLEIQRTEQGDSAMYLCASGGEKLFFGSGTQLSVL.

The chain carries TRBV7-8 and TRBJ1-1; TRBD1 is a possible D gene (6 bases). Germline loops: CDR1 SGHVS, CDR2 FQNEAQ. The V and J ends lost 7 bases and 4 bases respectively, with 16 bases between them. CDR3 size: 14 residues. The CDR3 DNA sequence: TGTGCCAGCACCCCGTCAGGGGTAACCACTGAAGCTTTCTTT. Protein sequence: CASTPSGVTTEAFF.

V gene TRBV2 combines with J gene TRBJ1-5, with D unresolved. V was pared by 7 bases and J by 2 bases, with 18 bases between. The CDR3 sequence is 16 residues long. CDR1 SNHLY and CDR2 FYNNEI come from the germline V gene. The CDR3 nucleotides read TGTGCCAGCACCGCGGATGAGCAGGTGGGCAATCAGCCCCAGCATTTT. This codes for CASTADEQVGNQPQHF.

This chain connects TRBV30 to TRBJ2-3; 10 bases are a match to TRBD2. Trimming removed 5 bases from V and 8 bases from J; junction bases left unmatched: 7. Germline-derived CDR1 and CDR2 are GTSNPN and SVGIG (reference sequence). The CDR3 has 13 amino acids. The CDR3 sequence: CAWALAGVVTQYF. CDR3 nucleotides: TGTGCCTGGGCTCTAGCGGGAGTGGTTACGCAGTATTTT.

This clonotype was seen a handful of times. J is TRBJ2-1 and V is TRBV11-2, with D possibly being TRBD1 (6 bases). The CDR3 consists of 12 residues. V was clipped by 6 bases and J by 8 bases, with 11 bases between them. Per the germline V gene, CDR1 is SGHAT and CDR2 is FQNNGV. The DNA for the CDR3 is TGTGCCAGCAGAAGTCAGGGGTATGAGCAGTTCTTC. This sequence encodes CASRSQGYEQFF.

For this clonotype: As the CDR3 is not closed by the conserved phenylalanine or tryptophan, this likely results from a read error. V and J are TRBV10-3 and TRBJ2-1, with D unclear. The V end lost 3 bases, the J end lost 6 bases, and 15 bases lay between the germline ends. Germline V lookup: CDR1 ENHRY, CDR2 SYGVKD. The CDR3 runs 15 residues. CDR3 nucleotide sequence: TGTGCCATCAGTGATTCTTTAGGTGCCGGCAATGAGCAGTTCTTA. This gives the protein CAISDSLGAGNEQFL.

CDR3 in amino acids: CAIKGSNTGELFF. The CDR3 DNA is TGTGCCATCAAGGGGTCGAACACCGGGGAGCTGTTTTTT. The chain has TRBV10-3 and TRBJ2-2; maybe TRBD1 (5 bases). This CDR3 comprises 13 residues. V was pared by 7 bases and J by 0 bases, with 6 bases between. Germline V gives CDR1 ENHRY, CDR2 SYGVKD.